This T cell receptor (beta chain) was recorded in a study of vaccination and CD4 T cells after COVID-19. On the study more broadly: The convalescents, six males and four females, included two who were Hispanic.

V was trimmed by 1 base and J by 11 bases, leaving 9 bases between them. Germline V gene sequence: CDR1 SGHTA, CDR2 FQGNSA. CDR3 length: 13 residues. TCRdb analysed the PCR reads with MiXCR anew, one entry per CDR3 protein. The sample lists fewer than 20,000 distinct CDR3 sequences; under 80% were seen once. The chain uses TRBV7-2 and TRBJ1-6; D possibly corresponds to TRBD1 (5 bases). The sample in question was CD4+ T cells from blood, obtained before SARS-CoV-2 vaccination. The clonotype originates from a human donor who had recovered from COVID-19. DNA of the CDR3: TGTGCCAGCAGCTTAGATGACAGACCACCCCTCCACTTT. This gives the protein CASSLDDRPPLHF. The complete variable domain, with remaining parts taken from reference TRBV7-2 and TRBJ1-6, reads GAGVSQSPSNKVTEKGKDVELRCDPISGHTALYWYRQSLGQGLEFLIYFQGNSAPDKSGLPSDRFSAERTGGSVSTLTIQRTQQEDSAVYLCASSLDDRPPLHFGNGTRLTVT.